These 10 T cell receptor beta chains came from one sample sequenced in a study of blood T cell repertoires in COVID-19. Here immunoSEQ multiplex PCR was the method, and the copy in TCRdb shows in-frame clones only, minus some. The sample lists around 130,000 clones; around nine tenths were seen once. Material for sequencing was peripheral blood. The receptors here all came from a woman aged 50 to 65 with acute or convalescent COVID-19.

This clone was seen once. This sequence joins TRBV29-1 and TRBJ2-3; D ambiguous. Germline V lookup: CDR1 SQVTM, CDR2 ANQGSEA. The ends were cut back, 1 base at V and 8 bases at J, with 10 bases in the middle. This CDR3 contains 12 residues. This CDR3 is CSVEGSGSTQYF. The CDR3 nucleotides are TGCAGCGTTGAAGGGTCGGGTAGTACGCAGTATTTT.

The chain employs TRBV4-1 and TRBJ2-3, with 10 bases that match TRBD2. Germline CDR1 and CDR2: MGHRA and YSYEKL. V was pared by 3 bases and J by 0 bases, with 15 bases of the junction left unmatched. CDR3 length equals 20 residues. The CDR3 DNA sequence: TGCGCCAGCAGCCAGCACCGTGCTAGCGGGAGATTTCCTAGCACAGATACGCAGTATTTT. Translating it yields CASSQHRASGRFPSTDTQYF.

The chain combines TRBV29-1 with TRBJ1-2; 12 bases fit TRBD1. Germline CDR1 SQVTM, CDR2 ANQGSEA. This CDR3 has 15 amino acids. V gave up 6 bases and J gave up 6 bases; unmatched junction bases: 11. In nucleotides, the CDR3 is TGCAGCGTGGGGGCTCCGGGACAGGGGGCTGATGGCTACACCTTC. It yields the protein CSVGAPGQGADGYTF. The full variable domain, in which reference TRBV29-1 and TRBJ1-2 provide the parts outside the CDR3, is SAVISQKPSRDICQRGTSLTIQCQVDSQVTMMFWYRQQPGQSLTLIATANQGSEATYESGFVIDKFPISRPNLTFSTLTVSNMSPEDSSIYLCSVGAPGQGADGYTFGSGTRLTVV.

The chain uses TRBV11-3 and TRBJ2-1; D is unresolved. The CDR3 is 13 amino acids. The germline V gene encodes CDR1 SGHNT and CDR2 YENEEA. The V end was cut by 2 bases, the J end by 5 bases, with 7 bases between. The CDR3 here is CASSLNFHNEQFF. DNA for the CDR3: TGTGCCAGCAGCTTAAACTTCCACAATGAGCAGTTCTTC.

The V and J genes are TRBV4-1 and TRBJ1-1; TRBD1 aligns across 9 bases. J gave up 5 bases and V 3 bases, and 7 bases lay outside the gene matches. The CDR3 sequence is 15 residues long. Germline V gene sequence: CDR1 MGHRA, CDR2 YSYEKL. CDR3 protein: CASSQDGQGWTEAFF. CDR3 DNA: TGCGCCAGCAGCCAGGATGGACAGGGGTGGACTGAAGCTTTCTTT.

This chain links TRBV4-3 with TRBJ2-7; 11 bases fit TRBD2. V was clipped by 0 bases and J by 4 bases; unmatched bases: 5. Germline-derived CDR1 and CDR2 are LGHNA and YSLEER. The CDR3 runs to 16 residues. CDR3 in DNA: TGCGCCAGCAGCCAAGATGGGATAGCGGGGGGGTACGAGCAGTACTTC. Amino acids: CASSQDGIAGGYEQYF.

The chain is built from TRBV11-3 and TRBJ2-1; 9 positions match TRBD2. CDR1 is SGHNT, CDR2 YENEEA, per germline. This CDR3 has 15 amino acids. V lost 5 bases to trimming and J lost 7 bases; unmatched junction nucleotides: 9. The chain's CDR3 is CASSPTSGQRNEQFF. CDR3 in DNA: TGTGCCAGCAGCCCTACTAGCGGGCAGAGGAATGAGCAGTTCTTC.

The chain couples TRBV12-3 or TRBV12-4 to TRBJ1-1; 8 bases match TRBD1. CDR3 length: 13 amino acids. V gave up 6 bases and J gave up 5 bases; unmatched junction bases: 5. The CDR3 region is CASRDRVFTEAFF. CDR3 nucleotides: TGTGCCAGCAGGGACAGGGTCTTTACTGAAGCTTTCTTT.

This clone was seen just once. The chain recombines TRBV5-1 with TRBJ2-3, with 13 positions matching TRBD2. J lost 2 bases, V lost 2 bases, and 8 bases had no gene match. The CDR3 extends over 18 amino acids. Germline CDR1 reads SGHRS; CDR2 reads YFSETQ. The CDR3 DNA is TGCGCCAGCAGCTTATATGGACTAGCGGGAGAACTCACAGATACGCAGTATTTT. This gives the protein CASSLYGLAGELTDTQYF.

The chain employs TRBV11-2 and TRBJ2-1, with D possibly matching TRBD2 (6 bases). Trimming cost V 6 bases and J 6 bases, with 15 bases left between them. This CDR3 comprises 14 residues. From germline, CDR1 is SGHAT and CDR2 FQNNGV. CDR3 DNA sequence: TGTGCCAGCAGTCATAATATAGCGGTCAATGAGCAGTTCTTC. Amino acids: CASSHNIAVNEQFF.